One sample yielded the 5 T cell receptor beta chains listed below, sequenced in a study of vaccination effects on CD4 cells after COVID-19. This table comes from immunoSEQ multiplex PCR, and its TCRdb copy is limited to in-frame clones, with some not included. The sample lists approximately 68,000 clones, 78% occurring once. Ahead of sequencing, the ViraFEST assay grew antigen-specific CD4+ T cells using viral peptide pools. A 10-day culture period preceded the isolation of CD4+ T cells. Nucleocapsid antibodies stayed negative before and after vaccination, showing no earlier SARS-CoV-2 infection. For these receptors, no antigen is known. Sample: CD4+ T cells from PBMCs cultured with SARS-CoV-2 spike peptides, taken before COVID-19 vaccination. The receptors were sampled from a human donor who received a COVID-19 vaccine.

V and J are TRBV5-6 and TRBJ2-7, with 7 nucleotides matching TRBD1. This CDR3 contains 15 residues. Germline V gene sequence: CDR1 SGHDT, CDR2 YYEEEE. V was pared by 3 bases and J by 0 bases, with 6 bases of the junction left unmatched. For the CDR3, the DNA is TGTGCCAGCAGCTCGAAGACAGGGAGCTCCTACGAGCAGTACGTC. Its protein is CASSSKTGSSYEQYV.

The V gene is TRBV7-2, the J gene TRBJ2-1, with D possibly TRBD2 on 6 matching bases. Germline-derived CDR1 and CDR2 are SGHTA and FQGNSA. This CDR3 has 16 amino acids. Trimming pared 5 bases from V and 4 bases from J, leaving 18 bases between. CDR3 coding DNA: TGTGCCAGCAGCCATCCTCTCGGGGGTCGTTACAATGAGCAGTTCTTC. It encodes CASSHPLGGRYNEQFF.

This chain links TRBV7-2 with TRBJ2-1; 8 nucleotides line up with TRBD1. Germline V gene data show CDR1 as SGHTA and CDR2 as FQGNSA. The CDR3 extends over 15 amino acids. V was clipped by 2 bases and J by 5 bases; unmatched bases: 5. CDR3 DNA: TGTGCCAGCAGCTTACAGGCAGGGGGCCACAATGAGCAGTTCTTC. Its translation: CASSLQAGGHNEQFF.

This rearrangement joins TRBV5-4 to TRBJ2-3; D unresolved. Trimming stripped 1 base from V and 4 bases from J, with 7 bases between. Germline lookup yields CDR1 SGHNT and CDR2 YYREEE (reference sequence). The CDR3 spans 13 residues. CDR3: CASSLQGPDTQYF. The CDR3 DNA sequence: TGTGCCAGCAGCTTGCAAGGCCCAGATACGCAGTATTTT.

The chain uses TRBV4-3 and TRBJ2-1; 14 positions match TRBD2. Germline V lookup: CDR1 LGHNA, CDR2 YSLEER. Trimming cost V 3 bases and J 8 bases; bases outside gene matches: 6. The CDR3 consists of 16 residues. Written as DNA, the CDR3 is TGCGCCAGCAGCCAGCCCGGACTAGCGGGGGGCTATGAGCAGTTCTTC. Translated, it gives CASSQPGLAGGYEQFF.